This T cell receptor beta chain is from a study of blood T cell repertoires in COVID-19 (TCRdb year 2020). Background for the entire study: Collaborator samples came from the United States, Italy and Spain and covered acute and convalescent phases of COVID-19. The prospective study material was composed of cDNA or gDNA derived from T cells, B-cell-depleted T cells, or PBMCs. Deeply sampled blood TCRbeta repertoires from subjects exposed to, actively infected with, or recovered from COVID-19 were included in the dataset. The repertoires were released in a freely available public database intended as a resource for research on the immune response to SARS-CoV-2. The samples were drawn from two sources: the first 160 participants of the ongoing ImmuneRACE study, and over 1,000 subjects contributed by 6 global collaborators. The sample metadata nearly always contained a de-identified subject ID, COVID-19 status, age in years and sex. Where available, HLA class I and class II types were obtained from metadata supplied by the sample provider rather than from assay-based typing. Broad study findings and their caveats: The quantity of clinical and demographic metadata differed by source and by participant and was supplied without curation.

TCRbeta CDR3 regions were amplified from genomic DNA by means of the immunoSEQ Assay, a bias-controlled multiplex PCR. From the authors' description of their analysis: The number of nucleated cells in each sample was estimated from the amplification of reference gene primers within the assay. To quantify the absolute abundance of each unique TCRbeta CDR3 rearrangement, sequence reads were collapsed and filtered. Productive Simpson clonality was computed per sample as the square root of Simpson's diversity index over productive rearrangements. The immuneACCESS repertoire file appears here via TCRdb, limited to in-frame rearrangements. These files lack a portion of the clones; in checked studies, under half of the deficit traces to unresolved V genes, and the cause of the others is not known. V, J and clone size derive from that table, while D and trimming were established from the DNA sequence. This sample is represented by about 210,000 clones; 92% of them were singletons. Approximately 1.2% of the sample comes from the top ten.

Spanning cysteine to phenylalanine, the CDR3 consists of 9 amino acids. Of the read, only the CDR3 DNA is kept; its 27 bases are in frame from base 1. Whole blood was collected in K2EDTA tubes by collaborating institutions according to the institutions' own protocols. For TCRbeta analysis, collaborator samples were shipped as frozen whole blood, as isolated PBMCs, or as DNA extracted from either sample type. Worth noting for this clone: No cognate antigen has been identified for it. No quality values exist for individual bases; no much larger clone is one base distant.

The sequence was collected from a man under 40 with acute or convalescent COVID-19. The sequencing input was peripheral blood. The chain employs TRBV21-1 and TRBJ2-1; the DNA was not used to check the table's D call, TRBD1. TRBV21-1 counts as a pseudogene. Read as DNA, the sequence is TGTGCCAGCAGGTATCAGGGTCTCTTC. This codes for CASRYQGLF.